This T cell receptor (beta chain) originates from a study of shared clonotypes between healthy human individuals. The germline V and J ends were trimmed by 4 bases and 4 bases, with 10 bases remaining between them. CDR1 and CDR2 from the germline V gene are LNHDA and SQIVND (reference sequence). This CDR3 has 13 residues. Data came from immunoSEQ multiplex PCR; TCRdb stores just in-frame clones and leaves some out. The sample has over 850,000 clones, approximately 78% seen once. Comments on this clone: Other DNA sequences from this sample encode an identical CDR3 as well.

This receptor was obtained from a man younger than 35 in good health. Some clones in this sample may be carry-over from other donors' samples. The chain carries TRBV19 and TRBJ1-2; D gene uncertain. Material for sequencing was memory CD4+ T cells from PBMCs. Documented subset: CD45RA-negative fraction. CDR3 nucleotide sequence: TGTGCCAGTAGTACCGGTCTGATCTATGGCTACACCTTC. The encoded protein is CASSTGLIYGYTF.